Here is one TCR beta chain with its context. Its antigen is not identified. Repertoires were generated with immunoSEQ multiplex PCR, while TCRdb's copy carries only in-frame clones and drops some. The table has about 53,000 clones, just under 80% seen once. Per germline, CDR1 SGHRS and CDR2 YFSETQ. Trimming cost V 1 base and J 1 base; bases outside gene matches: 8. The CDR3 totals 18 residues. The record originates from a study of OX40 agonist ivuxolimab in advanced cancers. General study points: At doses 0.1 to 3.0 mg/kg, CD4+ and CD8+ clones expanded.

The V and J genes are TRBV5-1 and TRBJ2-1, with 10 bases matching TRBD2. This clonotype originated in an adult with an advanced solid tumor such as melanoma, head and neck, liver or kidney cancer. Here the sequenced sample was CD4+ or CD8+ T cells sorted from blood, taken in a trial of the OX40 agonist ivuxolimab. The CDR3 region has the DNA TGCGCCAGCAGCTTGCTTCCTAGCGGGGGCCATTCCTACAATGAGCAGTTCTTC. It encodes CASSLLPSGGHSYNEQFF. The complete variable domain, with remaining parts taken from reference TRBV5-1 and TRBJ2-1, reads KAGVTQTPRYLIKTRGQQVTLSCSPISGHRSVSWYQQTPGQGLQFLFEYFSETQRNKGNFPGRFSGRQFSNSRSEMNVSTLELGDSALYLCASSLLPSGGHSYNEQFFGPGTRLTVL.